This TCR beta chain was retrieved from a study of blood T cell repertoires in COVID-19. Germline V gives CDR1 SGHNT, CDR2 YYREEE (reference sequence). J lost 2 bases, V lost 4 bases, and 4 bases had no gene match. The CDR3 consists of 15 residues. In the study's own analysis: From reference gene primer amplification, estimates of nucleated cell counts were derived. Clones were sequenced by immunoSEQ multiplex PCR, and TCRdb holds only the in-frame ones, with some missing. The V and J calls and clone size were taken over from that table, and D and trimming were inferred from the DNA. This sample carries more than 200,000 clones, roughly 89% of them seen once, and the ten largest clones take over 4%.

This clonotype was obtained from a woman aged 30 to 39 who had recovered from COVID-19. V gene TRBV5-4 combines with J gene TRBJ2-5, with 11 nucleotides matching TRBD2. Sequenced material: PBMCs or T cells enriched from blood (not recorded which). The CDR3 DNA sequence: TGTGCCAGCAGCCTGGGACTAGCGGCGCAAGAGACCCAGTACTTC. Protein product: CASSLGLAAQETQYF.